A selection of T cell receptor beta chains follows, all from one sample in a study of T cell clones after liver transplantation. Data came from immunoSEQ multiplex PCR; TCRdb stores just in-frame clones and leaves some out. The sample yields more than 75,000 clones, roughly four fifths seen once. The source material was CD4+ T cells from blood, sampled about 46 months after liver transplant. The receptors shown here come from a human patient who received a liver transplant. Some T cells here may be from the graft donor. CDR3s include the opening cysteine and the closing phenylalanine or tryptophan. Each record gives: CDR3 protein, J gene, V gene, CDR3 length.

cdr3_aa: CASSVRGATNEKLFF
j_call: TRBJ1-4
v_call: TRBV6-1
cdr3_length: 15

cdr3_aa: CASSQAQGGSNYNEQFF
j_call: TRBJ2-1
v_call: TRBV4-2
cdr3_length: 17

cdr3_aa: CASSDGGGYTF
j_call: TRBJ1-2
v_call: TRBV6-5
cdr3_length: 11

cdr3_aa: CASSLIGGAGAFF
j_call: TRBJ1-1
v_call: TRBV27
cdr3_length: 13

cdr3_aa: CAWSVLRGGADTQYF
j_call: TRBJ2-3
v_call: TRBV30
cdr3_length: 15

cdr3_aa: CASSLGQNYEQYF
j_call: TRBJ2-7
v_call: TRBV18
cdr3_length: 13

cdr3_aa: CASSVTGVWFEEQFF
j_call: TRBJ2-1
v_call: TRBV9
cdr3_length: 15

cdr3_aa: CASSYSFGGLAGGSYNEQFF
j_call: TRBJ2-1
v_call: TRBV28
cdr3_length: 20

cdr3_aa: CASSKREGRAFF
j_call: TRBJ1-1
v_call: TRBV11-2
cdr3_length: 12

cdr3_aa: CASSFRGLTGELFF
j_call: TRBJ2-2
v_call: TRBV13
cdr3_length: 14

cdr3_aa: CASSPTSSSRNEQFF
j_call: TRBJ2-1
v_call: TRBV7-2
cdr3_length: 15

cdr3_aa: CAWKSLDRVPSIFNEQFF
j_call: TRBJ2-1
v_call: TRBV30
cdr3_length: 18

cdr3_aa: CASSYGSGRGYEQYF
j_call: TRBJ2-7
v_call: TRBV6-6
cdr3_length: 15

cdr3_aa: CSVDPGGRDEQFF
j_call: TRBJ2-1
v_call: TRBV29-1
cdr3_length: 13

cdr3_aa: CASSPAGAEKLFF
j_call: TRBJ1-4
v_call: TRBV18
cdr3_length: 13

cdr3_aa: CASSVFSGSASAETQYF
j_call: TRBJ2-5
v_call: TRBV9
cdr3_length: 17

cdr3_aa: CASSLSNTGELFF
j_call: TRBJ2-2
v_call: TRBV28
cdr3_length: 13

cdr3_aa: CASSQQGLGGYTF
j_call: TRBJ1-2
v_call: TRBV4-3
cdr3_length: 13

cdr3_aa: CASSLTLTLSGYTF
j_call: TRBJ1-2
v_call: TRBV28
cdr3_length: 14

cdr3_aa: CASSLGNRNYEQYF
j_call: TRBJ2-7
v_call: TRBV5-1
cdr3_length: 14

cdr3_aa: CASSRWDSSVGYTF
j_call: TRBJ1-2
v_call: TRBV5-5
cdr3_length: 14

cdr3_aa: CASRSGSEGSYEQYF
j_call: TRBJ2-7
v_call: TRBV28
cdr3_length: 15

cdr3_aa: CASSPRRNTGELFF
j_call: TRBJ2-2
v_call: TRBV19
cdr3_length: 14

cdr3_aa: CASSPSSGERVSYNEQFF
j_call: TRBJ2-1
v_call: TRBV4-3
cdr3_length: 18

cdr3_aa: CASSDGRTTSRGQREQFF
j_call: TRBJ2-1
v_call: TRBV5-6
cdr3_length: 18